These T cell receptor beta chains were read from a single sample in a study of blood T cell repertoires in COVID-19. Method: immunoSEQ multiplex PCR; TCRdb's copy keeps in-frame clones and lacks some. The sample has roughly 150,000 clones; around nine tenths are singletons. The sample comprised peripheral blood. These receptors were collected from a human donor in a cohort sampled during active COVID-19. The CDR3 runs from the conserved cysteine through the conserved F or W. The order of the fields is clone size, D gene, CDR3 length, J gene, V gene, CDR3 DNA, CDR3 protein. D genes are given only for firm matches. Where a row states a size, it is once, few, many or the class of an expanded clone; other rows omit it.

-	-	13	TRBJ2-3	TRBV24-1	TGTGCCACCAGTCCTACGGGCACAGATACGCAGTATTTT	CATSPTGTDTQYF
-	-	14	TRBJ2-7	TRBV28	TGTGCCAGCATCCCCCTGGCAGGGCCCTACGAGCAGTACTTC	CASIPLAGPYEQYF
-	-	13	TRBJ1-2	TRBV6-4	TGTGCCAGCCACGGGGGAAAATTCTATGGCTACACCTTC	CASHGGKFYGYTF
few	-	11	TRBJ2-7	TRBV29-1	TGCAGCGTTGAGTTCCAATACGAGCAGTACTTC	CSVEFQYEQYF
-	TRBD2	23	TRBJ2-1	TRBV6-4	TGTGCCAGCAGAGACCGGACTAGCGGGAGGGGGGGGGTAGCTACTACTAGGCGCAATGAGCAGTTCTTC	CASRDRTSGRGGVATTRRNEQFF
-	TRBD1	16	TRBJ2-7	TRBV7-6	TGTGCCAGCAGTATCTCGGGGACAGGGGCCCGTCGGGAGCAGTACTTC	CASSISGTGARREQYF
many	-	13	TRBJ1-1	TRBV19	TGTGCCAGCCTTGGACAGTTTAACACTGAAGCTTTCTTT	CASLGQFNTEAFF
-	-	15	TRBJ1-4	TRBV6-5	TGTGCCAGCAGGCTGGAGCGGGGTAGGAGTGAAAAACTGTTTTTT	CASRLERGRSEKLFF
-	TRBD2	16	TRBJ2-7	TRBV7-2	TGTGCCAGCAGCCCGCGACTAGCGGGGAGCTCCTACGAGCAGTACTTC	CASSPRLAGSSYEQYF
-	TRBD2	15	TRBJ2-1	TRBV6-5	TGTGCCAGCCGCTCGACCAGCGGGGACTACAATGAGCAGTTCTTC	CASRSTSGDYNEQFF
-	-	15	TRBJ2-7	TRBV9	TGTGCCAGCAGCGTAGGAATAGCGGAGTTATACGAGCAGTACTTC	CASSVGIAELYEQYF
-	TRBD2	17	TRBJ2-7	TRBV4-3	TGCGCCAGCAGCCAAGGGATTAGCGGGGGCTCAGCCTACGAGCAGTACTTC	CASSQGISGGSAYEQYF
-	-	17	TRBJ1-3	TRBV4-1	TGCGCCAGCAGCCAAGTCTCTCGGTCCTTCTCTGGAAACACCATATATTTT	CASSQVSRSFSGNTIYF
-	TRBD1	16	TRBJ1-3	TRBV10-3	TGTGCCATCAGTGACAGGGGGATGAGGTCTGGAAACACCATATATTTT	CAISDRGMRSGNTIYF
-	-	11	TRBJ2-5	TRBV5-1	TGCGCCAGCAGTCATGTAGAGACCCAGTACTTC	CASSHVETQYF
-	-	14	TRBJ2-3	TRBV4-1	TGCGCCAGCAGCCAAGTTAGAGTCACAGATACGCAGTATTTT	CASSQVRVTDTQYF
-	-	14	TRBJ2-5	TRBV5-1	TGCGCCAGCAGCTTTCGACAGGATGGAGAGACCCAGTACTTC	CASSFRQDGETQYF
-	-	16	TRBJ1-5	TRBV21-1	TGTGCCAGCAGCAAAGGACGGTGCGGGGTGAATCAGCCCCAGCATTTT	CASSKGRCGVNQPQHF
-	-	13	TRBJ2-2	TRBV6-5	TGTGCCAGCAGTTACTCGATTACTGGGGAGCTGTTTTTT	CASSYSITGELFF
-	-	15	TRBJ1-2	TRBV21-1	TGTGCCAGCAGCGGCCCAGGGGGTCAGAACTATGGCTACACCTTC	CASSGPGGQNYGYTF
-	TRBD1	15	TRBJ1-5	TRBV7-8	TGTGCCTCTGGCCCCCAGACAGGGGGCCATCAGCCCCAGCATTTT	CASGPQTGGHQPQHF
-	-	11	TRBJ2-7	TRBV19	TGTGCCAGTAGTATTGGACTAGAGCAGTACTTC	CASSIGLEQYF
-	TRBD1	17	TRBJ2-1	TRBV5-6	TGTGCCAGCAGCTTCCCAGGGGGCCCAGTCCACTACAATGAGCAGTTCTTC	CASSFPGGPVHYNEQFF
-	TRBD1	18	TRBJ1-2	TRBV4-2	TGTGCCAGCAGCCAAGATGGGACAGGGTTAAGCCCGAACTATGGCTACACCTTC	CASSQDGTGLSPNYGYTF
-	-	18	TRBJ2-2	TRBV7-9	TGTGCCAGCAGCCCCACTCAAGCTTCCCCCTTCGGCACCGGGGAGCTGTTTTTT	CASSPTQASPFGTGELFF
-	TRBD1	15	TRBJ2-1	TRBV19	TGTGCCAGTAGTATAGGAGGTCAGGGGGCGGGTGAGCAGTTCTTC	CASSIGGQGAGEQFF